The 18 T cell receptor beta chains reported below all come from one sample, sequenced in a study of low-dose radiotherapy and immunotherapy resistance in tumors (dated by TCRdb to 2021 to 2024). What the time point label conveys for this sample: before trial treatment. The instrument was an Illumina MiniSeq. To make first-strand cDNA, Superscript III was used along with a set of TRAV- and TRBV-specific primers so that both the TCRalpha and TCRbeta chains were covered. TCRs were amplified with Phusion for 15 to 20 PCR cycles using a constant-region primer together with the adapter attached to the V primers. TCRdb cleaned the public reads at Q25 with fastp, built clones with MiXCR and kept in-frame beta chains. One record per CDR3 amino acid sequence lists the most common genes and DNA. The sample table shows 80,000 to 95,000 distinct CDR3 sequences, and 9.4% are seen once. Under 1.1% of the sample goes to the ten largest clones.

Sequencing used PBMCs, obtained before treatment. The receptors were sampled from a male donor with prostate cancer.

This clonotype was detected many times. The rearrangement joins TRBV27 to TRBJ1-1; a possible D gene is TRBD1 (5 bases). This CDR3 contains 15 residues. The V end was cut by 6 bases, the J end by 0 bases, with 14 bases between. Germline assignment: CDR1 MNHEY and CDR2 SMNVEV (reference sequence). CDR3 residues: CASRTRGQLNTEAFF. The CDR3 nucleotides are TGTGCCAGCAGGACCAGAGGACAATTGAACACTGAAGCTTTCTTT.

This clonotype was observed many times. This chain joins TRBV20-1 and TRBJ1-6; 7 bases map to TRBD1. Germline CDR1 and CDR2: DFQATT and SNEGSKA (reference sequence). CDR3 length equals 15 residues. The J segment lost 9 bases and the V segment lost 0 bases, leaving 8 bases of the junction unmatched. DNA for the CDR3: TGCAGTGCTAGAGAGACAGGGAGTTTGGGTTCACCCCTCCACTTT. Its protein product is CSARETGSLGSPLHF.

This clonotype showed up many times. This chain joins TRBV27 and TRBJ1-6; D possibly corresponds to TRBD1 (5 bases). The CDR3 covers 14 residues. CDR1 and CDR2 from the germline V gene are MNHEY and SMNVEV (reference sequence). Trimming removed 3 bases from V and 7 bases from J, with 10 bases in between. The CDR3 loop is CASSFEQANSPLHF. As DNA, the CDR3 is TGTGCCAGCAGTTTTGAACAGGCCAATTCACCCCTCCACTTT.

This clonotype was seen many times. CDR3 nucleotide sequence: TGTGCCAGCTTATACGAACAGGGGACCTTCCCATACAATGAGCAGTTCTTC. Translating it yields CASLYEQGTFPYNEQFF. The J gene is TRBJ2-1, the V gene TRBV21-1; TRBD1 is the table's D call and was not checked against the DNA. TRBV21-1 is tagged as a pseudogene. This CDR3 comprises 17 residues.

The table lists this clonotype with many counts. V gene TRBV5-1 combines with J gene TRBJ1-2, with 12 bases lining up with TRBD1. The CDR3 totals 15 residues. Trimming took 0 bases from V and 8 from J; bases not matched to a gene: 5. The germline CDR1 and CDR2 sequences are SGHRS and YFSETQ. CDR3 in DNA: TGCGCCAGCAGCTTGGCAGGGACAGGGGGCGAAGGCTACACCTTC. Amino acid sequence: CASSLAGTGGEGYTF.

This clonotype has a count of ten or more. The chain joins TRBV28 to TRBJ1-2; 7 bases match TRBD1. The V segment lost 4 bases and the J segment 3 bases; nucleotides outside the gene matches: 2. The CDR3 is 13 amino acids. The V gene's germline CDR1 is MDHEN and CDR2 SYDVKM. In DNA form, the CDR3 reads TGTGCCAGCAGTTCTGGACAGGACTATGGCTACACCTTC. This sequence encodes CASSSGQDYGYTF.

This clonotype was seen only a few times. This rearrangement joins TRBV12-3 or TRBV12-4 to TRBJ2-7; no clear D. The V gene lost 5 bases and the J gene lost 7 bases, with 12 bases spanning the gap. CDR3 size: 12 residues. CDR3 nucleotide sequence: TGTGCCAGCAGTGTAACGGCGGTGGAGCAGTACTTC. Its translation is CASSVTAVEQYF.

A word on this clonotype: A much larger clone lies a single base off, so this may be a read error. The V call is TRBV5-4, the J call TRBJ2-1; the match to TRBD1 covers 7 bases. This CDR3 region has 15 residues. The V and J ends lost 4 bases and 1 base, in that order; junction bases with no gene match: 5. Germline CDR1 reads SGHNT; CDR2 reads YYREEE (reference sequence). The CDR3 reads CASSHRGGSYNEQFF. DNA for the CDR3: TGTGCCAGCAGCCACAGGGGTGGGTCCTACAATGAGCAGTTCTTC.

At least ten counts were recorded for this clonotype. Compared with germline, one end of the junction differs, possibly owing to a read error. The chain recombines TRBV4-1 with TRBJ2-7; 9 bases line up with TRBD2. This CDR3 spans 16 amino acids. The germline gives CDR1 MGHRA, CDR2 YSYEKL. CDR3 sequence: CASIQNLATSGYEQYF. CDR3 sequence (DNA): TGTGCCAGCATCCAAAATCTGGCGACTAGCGGCTACGAGCAGTACTTC.

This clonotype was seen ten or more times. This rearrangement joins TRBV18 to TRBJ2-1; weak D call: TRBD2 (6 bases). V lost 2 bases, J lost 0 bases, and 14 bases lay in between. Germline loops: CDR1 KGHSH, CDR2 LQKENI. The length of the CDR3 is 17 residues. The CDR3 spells CASSPRVFGSSYNEQFF. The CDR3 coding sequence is TGTGCCAGCTCACCAAGAGTTTTCGGGAGCTCCTACAATGAGCAGTTCTTC.

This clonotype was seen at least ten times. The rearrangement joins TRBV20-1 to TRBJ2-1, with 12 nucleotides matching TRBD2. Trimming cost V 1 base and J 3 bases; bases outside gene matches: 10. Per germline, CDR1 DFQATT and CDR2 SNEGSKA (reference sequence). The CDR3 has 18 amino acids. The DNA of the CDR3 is TGCAGTGCTAGAGTTAGTCTAGCGGGAGGGTTCAGCTACAATGAGCAGTTCTTC. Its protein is CSARVSLAGGFSYNEQFF.

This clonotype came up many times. CDR3 amino acids: CASSLKWNEQFF. The CDR3 DNA reads as TGTGCCAGCAGCTTAAAATGGAATGAGCAGTTCTTC. The J gene is TRBJ2-1, the V gene TRBV11-2; D remains ambiguous. The germline V and J ends were trimmed by 2 bases and 7 bases, with 6 bases remaining between them. The V gene's germline CDR1 is SGHAT and CDR2 FQNNGV. This CDR3 has 12 amino acids.

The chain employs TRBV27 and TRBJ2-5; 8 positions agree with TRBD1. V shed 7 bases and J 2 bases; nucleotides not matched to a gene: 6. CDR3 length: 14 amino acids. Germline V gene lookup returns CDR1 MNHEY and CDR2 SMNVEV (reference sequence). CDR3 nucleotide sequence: TGTGCCAGCAAAGACAGGGGCATACAAGAGACCCAGTACTTC. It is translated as CASKDRGIQETQYF.

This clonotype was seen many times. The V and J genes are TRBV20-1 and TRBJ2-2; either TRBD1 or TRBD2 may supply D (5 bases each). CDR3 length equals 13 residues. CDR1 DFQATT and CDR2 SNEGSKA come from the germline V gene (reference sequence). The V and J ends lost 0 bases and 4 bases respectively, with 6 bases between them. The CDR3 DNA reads TGCAGTGCTAGAGAGGGGGTCACCGGGGAGCTGTTTTTT. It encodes CSAREGVTGELFF.

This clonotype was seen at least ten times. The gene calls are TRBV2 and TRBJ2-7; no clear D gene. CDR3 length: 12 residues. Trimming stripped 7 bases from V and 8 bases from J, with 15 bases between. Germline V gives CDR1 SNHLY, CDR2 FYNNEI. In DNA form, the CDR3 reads TGTGCCAGCAACAGTGATACCAGCCAGCAGTACTTC. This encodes CASNSDTSQQYF.

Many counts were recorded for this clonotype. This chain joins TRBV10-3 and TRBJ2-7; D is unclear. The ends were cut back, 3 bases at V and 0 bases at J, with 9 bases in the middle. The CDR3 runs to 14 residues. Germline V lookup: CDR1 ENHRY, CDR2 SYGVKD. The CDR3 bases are TGTGCCATCAGTGACAACCTCCGCTCCTACGAGCAGTACTTC. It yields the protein CAISDNLRSYEQYF.

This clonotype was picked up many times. CDR3 bases: TGTGCCAGCAGTTACGATGGATCCGGGGCCAACGTCCTGACTTTC. Its translation: CASSYDGSGANVLTF. The J gene is TRBJ2-6, the V gene TRBV6-2 or TRBV6-3; D is unresolved. This CDR3 spans 15 amino acids. Trimming left V 2 bases short and J 4 bases short, with 9 bases between. CDR1 is MNHEY and CDR2 is SVGEGT in the germline V gene.

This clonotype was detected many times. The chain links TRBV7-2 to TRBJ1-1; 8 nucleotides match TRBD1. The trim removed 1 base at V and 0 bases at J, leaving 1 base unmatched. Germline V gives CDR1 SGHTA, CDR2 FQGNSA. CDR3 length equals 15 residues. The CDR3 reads CASSLGTGMNTEAFF. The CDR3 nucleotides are TGTGCCAGCAGCTTAGGGACAGGGATGAACACTGAAGCTTTCTTT.